A selection of T cell receptor beta chains follows, all from one sample in a study of T cells in Graves' hyperthyroidism and ophthalmopathy. TCRdb re-derived calls from the multiplex PCR reads in MiXCR, one entry per CDR3 protein. The sample contains some 620,000 distinct CDR3 sequences, under 20% of which appear only once. Sequenced material: blood. Every receptor here comes from a woman in her 30s with Graves' hyperthyroidism. Both conserved end residues are part of each CDR3. A D gene is named only where the DNA matches it firmly. Some rows mark clone size as missing; the rest say once, few, many or name a class of expanded clone.

14	TRBV2	many	TRBD1	TRBJ1-5	TGTGCCGTAAGTCCCGGGACAGTGGATCAGCCCCAGCATTTT	CAVSPGTVDQPQHF
14	TRBV29-1	many	NA	TRBJ1-1	TGCAGCGTTGGGACTGGACGGATAAACACTGAAGCTTTCTTT	CSVGTGRINTEAFF
13	TRBV24-1	many	TRBD2	TRBJ2-7	TGTGCCACCAGCCTAGCGGGAGCTTCCGAGCAGTACTTC	CATSLAGASEQYF
14	TRBV11-2	NA	NA	TRBJ2-1	TGTGCCAGCAGCCCGACGAGAGAGTGGAATGAGCAGTTCTTC	CASSPTREWNEQFF
16	TRBV7-9	many	NA	TRBJ2-7	TGTGCCAGCAGCTCCCTGGGGGCAGGGGCCGGGTACGAGCAGTACTTC	CASSSLGAGAGYEQYF
16	TRBV6-2/TRBV6-3	many	TRBD1	TRBJ1-5	TGTGCCAGCAGTTACCTGGCAGGGACAGGCAATCAGCCCCAGCATTTT	CASSYLAGTGNQPQHF
16	TRBV28	many	TRBD1	TRBJ2-7	TGTGCCAGCACTCCCAGGACAGGGCTCCCCACCTACGAGCAGTACTTC	CASTPRTGLPTYEQYF
17	TRBV9	few	TRBD2	TRBJ2-3	TGTGCCAGCAGCGTTGGATACCCTAGCGGGTTTGGAGATACGCAGTATTTT	CASSVGYPSGFGDTQYF
16	TRBV5-8	few	NA	TRBJ1-3	TGTGCCAGCAGCTCCCGGACGGCGCTCTCTGGAAACACCATATATTTT	CASSSRTALSGNTIYF
14	TRBV5-1	NA	NA	TRBJ1-2	TGCGCCAGCAGCTTTTCGACAGATGTCTATGGCTACACCTTC	CASSFSTDVYGYTF
14	TRBV7-6	many	NA	TRBJ1-6	TGTGCCAGCAGCCGAAGAGGGCAGGGAGCGGCCCTCCACTTT	CASSRRGQGAALHF
14	TRBV28	many	NA	TRBJ1-5	TGTGCCAGCACGCTCCAGGTTAGCAATCAGCCCCAGCATTTT	CASTLQVSNQPQHF
13	TRBV7-9	NA	NA	TRBJ2-7	TGTGCCAGCAGCTTCATCAACATCTACGAGCAGTACTTC	CASSFINIYEQYF
13	TRBV2	few	NA	TRBJ2-5	TGTGCCAGCAGTGGGCGGTTCGGGGAGACCCAGTACTTC	CASSGRFGETQYF
14	TRBV7-9	NA	NA	TRBJ2-5	TGTGCCAGCAGCTTAGACCCCAGGGAAGAGACCCAGTACTTC	CASSLDPREETQYF
16	TRBV5-1	many	NA	TRBJ2-5	TGCGCCAGCAGCTTGAGGGGGGGGCCTTTCCAAGAGACCCAGTACTTC	CASSLRGGPFQETQYF
17	TRBV4-3	few	NA	TRBJ1-3	TGCGCCAGCAGCCAAGATTTGGGCGGCAGCTCTGGAAACACCATATATTTT	CASSQDLGGSSGNTIYF
14	TRBV7-8	many	NA	TRBJ1-5	TGTGCCAGCAGCCACCGGGGGAGCAATCAGCCCCAGCATTTT	CASSHRGSNQPQHF
14	TRBV27	few	TRBD1	TRBJ1-6	TGTGCCAGCAGTTTCGGGACAGCTAATTCACCCCTCCACTTT	CASSFGTANSPLHF
15	TRBV9	NA	TRBD1	TRBJ1-2	TGTGCCAGCAGCCCTACCCGGGGACAGCACAATGGCTACACCTTC	CASSPTRGQHNGYTF
15	TRBV2	many	TRBD2	TRBJ2-5	TGTGCCAGCAGGTTCGGACTAGCGGGAGGAGAGACCCAGTACTTC	CASRFGLAGGETQYF
15	TRBV28	NA	TRBD1	TRBJ2-5	TGTGCCAGCAGTTCCGGACAGGGGGCTCAAGAGACCCAGTACTTC	CASSSGQGAQETQYF
19	TRBV19	few	TRBD2	TRBJ2-1	TGTGCCAGTAGTGGCCGGGACGGCAGTTACCTAGCGGGATACAATGAGCAGTTCTTC	CASSGRDGSYLAGYNEQFF
16	TRBV5-8	many	NA	TRBJ2-3	TGTGCCAGCAGCTTGGGGCGGGACAGCCTCGGCGATACGCAGTATTTT	CASSLGRDSLGDTQYF
14	TRBV19	NA	NA	TRBJ2-3	TGTGCCACTTCCTCCGTTGCTAGCACAGATACGCAGTATTTT	CATSSVASTDTQYF
12	TRBV6-1	few	NA	TRBJ2-4	TGTGCCAGCAGTGAATGGGTGAGCATTCAGTACTTC	CASSEWVSIQYF
15	TRBV27	many	NA	TRBJ2-3	TGTGCCAGCAGCCCGAGGATTGGGGGCCCAGATACGCAGTATTTT	CASSPRIGGPDTQYF
13	TRBV7-3	many	TRBD1	TRBJ2-7	TGTGCCAGCAGCTCCAGGACAGGGGACGAGCAGTACTTC	CASSSRTGDEQYF
14	TRBV28	many	TRBD2	TRBJ2-1	TGTGCCAGCATTGGAGCGGGGTTCTACAATGAGCAGTTCTTC	CASIGAGFYNEQFF